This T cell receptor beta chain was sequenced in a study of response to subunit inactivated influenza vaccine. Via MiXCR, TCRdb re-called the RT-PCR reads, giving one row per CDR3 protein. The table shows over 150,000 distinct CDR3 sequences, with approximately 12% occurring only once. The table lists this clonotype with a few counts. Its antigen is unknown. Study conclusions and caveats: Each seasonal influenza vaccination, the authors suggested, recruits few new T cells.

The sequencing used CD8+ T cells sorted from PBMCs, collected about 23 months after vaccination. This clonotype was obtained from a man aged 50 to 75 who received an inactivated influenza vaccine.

The CDR3 loop reads CASSQDWIRQGYEQYF. The CDR3 DNA is TGCGCCAGCAGCCAAGATTGGATCCGACAGGGCTACGAGCAGTACTTC. The rearrangement uses TRBV4-3 and TRBJ2-7; 7 nucleotides align to TRBD1. J gave up 3 bases and V 0 bases, and 8 bases lay outside the gene matches. Per germline, CDR1 LGHNA and CDR2 YSLEER. The CDR3 runs to 16 residues.